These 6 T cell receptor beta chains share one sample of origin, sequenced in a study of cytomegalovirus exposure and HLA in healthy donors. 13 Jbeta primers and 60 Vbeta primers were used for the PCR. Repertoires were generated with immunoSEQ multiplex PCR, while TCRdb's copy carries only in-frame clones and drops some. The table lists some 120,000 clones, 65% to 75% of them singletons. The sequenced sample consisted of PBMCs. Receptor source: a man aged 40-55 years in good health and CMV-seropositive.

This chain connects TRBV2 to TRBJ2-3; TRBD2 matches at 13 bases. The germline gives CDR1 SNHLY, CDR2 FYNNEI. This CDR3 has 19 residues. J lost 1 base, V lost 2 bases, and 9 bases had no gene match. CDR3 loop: CASSESGTSGVLRTDTQYF. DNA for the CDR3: TGTGCCAGCAGTGAATCAGGGACTAGCGGGGTTTTACGCACAGATACGCAGTATTTT.

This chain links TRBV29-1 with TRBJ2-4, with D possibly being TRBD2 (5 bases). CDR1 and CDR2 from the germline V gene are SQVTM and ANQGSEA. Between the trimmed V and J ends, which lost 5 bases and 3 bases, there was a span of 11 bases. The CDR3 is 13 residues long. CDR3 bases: TGCAGCGTTCAGTACGGGGTCAAAAACATTCAGTACTTC. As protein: CSVQYGVKNIQYF.

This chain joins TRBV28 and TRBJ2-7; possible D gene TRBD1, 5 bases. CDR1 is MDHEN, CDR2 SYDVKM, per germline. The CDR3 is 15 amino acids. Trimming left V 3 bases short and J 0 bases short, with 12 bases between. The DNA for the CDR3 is TGTGCCAGCAGTTTTTCAGGGCCCCCCTCCTACGAGCAGTACTTC. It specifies CASSFSGPPSYEQYF.

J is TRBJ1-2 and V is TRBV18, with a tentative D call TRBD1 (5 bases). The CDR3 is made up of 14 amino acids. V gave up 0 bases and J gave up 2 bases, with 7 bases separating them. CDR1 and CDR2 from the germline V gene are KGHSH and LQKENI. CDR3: CASSPPEGNYGYTF. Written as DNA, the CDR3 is TGTGCCAGCTCACCACCGGAGGGGAACTATGGCTACACCTTC.

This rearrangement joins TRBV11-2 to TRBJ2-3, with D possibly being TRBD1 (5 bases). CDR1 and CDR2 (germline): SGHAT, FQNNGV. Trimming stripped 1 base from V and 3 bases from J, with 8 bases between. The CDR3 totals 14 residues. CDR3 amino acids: CASSLVAGTDTQYF. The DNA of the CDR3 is TGTGCCAGCAGCTTAGTAGCAGGGACAGATACGCAGTATTTT.

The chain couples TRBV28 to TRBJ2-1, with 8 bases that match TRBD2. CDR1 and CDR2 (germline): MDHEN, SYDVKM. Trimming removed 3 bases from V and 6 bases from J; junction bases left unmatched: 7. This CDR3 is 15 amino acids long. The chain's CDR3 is CASSFSGGPGNEQFF. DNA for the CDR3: TGTGCCAGCAGTTTCTCGGGGGGGCCCGGCAATGAGCAGTTCTTC.